This record concerns one TCR beta chain sequence. Using immunoSEQ multiplex PCR, the repertoire was profiled, and TCRdb retains in-frame clones only, with some absent. The data contain some 300,000 clones, just under 90% of them seen just once; the ten biggest clones take up about 1.7%. This specimen belongs to a study of blood T cell repertoires in COVID-19. Background on the study: In each case, the material was cDNA or gDNA derived from T cells, B-cell-depleted T cells, or PBMCs.

V lost 4 bases and J lost 2, with 8 bases in between. Germline V CDR1 and CDR2: LNHDA, SQIVND (reference sequence). This CDR3 contains 14 residues. Input material: peripheral blood. V and J are TRBV19 and TRBJ2-2, with D tentatively TRBD2 (6 bases). The sequence was obtained from a woman in her thirties with COVID-19, enrolled during active disease. Here the CDR3 reads CASSTGVNTGELFF. The CDR3, as DNA: TGTGCCAGTAGTACGGGAGTTAACACCGGGGAGCTGTTTTTT.